This TCR beta chain emerged from a study of blood T cells in healthy people across ages. Primers used in a second PCR of about 6 to 11 cycles were a sample-barcoded 5' primer and a J-beta primer mix. TCRdb analysed the 5' RACE reads with MiXCR anew, one entry per CDR3 protein. The sample shows roughly 830,000 distinct CDR3 sequences, around 62% of them seen only once. Germline assignment: CDR1 SQVTM and CDR2 ANQGSEA. Germline trimming cut 3 bases from V and 13 bases from J; bases unmatched to any gene: 10. The CDR3 sequence is 13 residues long. Study outcomes and limitations: Naive CD4+ cells and diversity were both higher in long-lived donors than in aged donors.

This clonotype has a handful of counts. Its specificity is unknown. The chain employs TRBV29-1 and TRBJ2-4, with 9 positions matching TRBD1. The sample was blood. This clonotype was sampled from a man aged 25-40 years in good health. CDR3 loop: CSVEGQGIRGQYF. The CDR3 nucleotides are TGCAGCGTTGAGGGACAGGGTATACGGGGGCAGTACTTC. Looking up the rest from reference TRBV29-1 and TRBJ2-4 gives the full variable domain: SAVISQKPSRDICQRGTSLTIQCQVDSQVTMMFWYRQQPGQSLTLIATANQGSEATYESGFVIDKFPISRPNLTFSTLTVSNMSPEDSSIYLCSVEGQGIRGQYFGAGTRLSVL.